Reported below is one T cell receptor beta chain. The antigen is undetermined. The PCR employed 60 Vbeta primers together with 13 Jbeta primers. Sequencing used immunoSEQ multiplex PCR; TCRdb keeps in-frame clones, though not all of them. Of 100,000 to 150,000 clones listed, 80% to 85% are singletons. The data belong to a study of cytomegalovirus exposure and HLA in healthy donors. The CDR3 is made up of 16 amino acids. After removal of 1 base from V and 5 bases from J, the junction contained 6 bases not matched to a gene. Germline V gene sequence: CDR1 SGHTA, CDR2 FQGTGA. Regarding the study as a whole: Productive rates of about 90% or about 30% were seen for most TCR beta V segments in an earlier analysis. On later analysis, the bulk of CMV-associated TCR beta chains appeared to be HLA-restricted. Being indistinguishable, some V segments were excluded, TRBV6-2 and TRBV6-3 among them.

The J gene is TRBJ1-1, the V gene TRBV7-3, with TRBD1 matching 11 bases. Sequencing input: PBMCs. This clonotype was obtained from a woman in her twenties or thirties in good health and CMV-seronegative. CDR3 DNA sequence: TGTGCCAGCAGCTTAATCGGTGGACAGGGGGCAACTGAAGCTTTCTTT. Encoded protein: CASSLIGGQGATEAFF.